This T cell receptor beta chain originates from a study of T cells in localized non-small cell lung cancer. Study conclusions and caveats: Maximal T cell clonality occurred in uninvolved adjacent lung, with tumor ranking below it.

The V gene's germline CDR1 is LNHDA and CDR2 SQIVND (reference sequence). The CDR3 has 16 amino acids. V shed 5 bases, J shed 3 bases, and the junction held 9 bases outside the gene matches. About this clone itself: Its antigen is not known.

Measured with immunoSEQ multiplex PCR; TCRdb has only the in-frame clones, and not every one. This table holds about 41,000 clones, roughly 84% found once. This material consisted of PBMCs, taken before any cancer treatment. The rearrangement joins TRBV19 to TRBJ1-5, with TRBD1 matching over 8 bases. The receptor was derived from a man aged 35 to 70 with stage II lung adenocarcinoma. For the CDR3, the DNA is TGTGCCAGTAGTGTTTCCGGGACAGGTTCCAATCAGCCCCAGCATTTT. It specifies CASSVSGTGSNQPQHF.